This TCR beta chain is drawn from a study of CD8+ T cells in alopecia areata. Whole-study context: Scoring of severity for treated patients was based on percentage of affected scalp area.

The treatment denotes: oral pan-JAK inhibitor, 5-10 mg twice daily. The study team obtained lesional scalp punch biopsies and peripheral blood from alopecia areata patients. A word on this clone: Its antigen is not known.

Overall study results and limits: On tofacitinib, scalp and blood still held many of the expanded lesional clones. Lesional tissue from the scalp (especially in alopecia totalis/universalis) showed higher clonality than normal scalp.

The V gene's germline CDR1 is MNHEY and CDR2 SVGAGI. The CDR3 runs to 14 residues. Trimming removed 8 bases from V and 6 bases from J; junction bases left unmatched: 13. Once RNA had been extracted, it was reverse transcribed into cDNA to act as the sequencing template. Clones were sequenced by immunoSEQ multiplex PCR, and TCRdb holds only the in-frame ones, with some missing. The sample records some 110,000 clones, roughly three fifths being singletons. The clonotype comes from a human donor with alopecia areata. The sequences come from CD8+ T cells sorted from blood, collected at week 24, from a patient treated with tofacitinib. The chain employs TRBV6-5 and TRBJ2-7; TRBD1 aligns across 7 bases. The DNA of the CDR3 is TGTGCCAGCTCCCAGGACAGGCCCTGGGGCGAGCAGTACTTC. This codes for CASSQDRPWGEQYF.